These 22 T cell receptor beta chains originate from one sample sequenced in a study of breast tumors, draining lymph nodes, adjacent tissues. Each CDR3 protein is one row after TCRdb ran MiXCR on the multiplex PCR reads. This table has about 47,000 distinct CDR3 sequences, about 21% appearing once. Source material: breast tumor tissue. These receptors originate from a female donor with breast cancer. Some clones in this sample may be carry-over from other donors' samples.

This clonotype was counted at least ten times. The chain joins TRBV6-5 to TRBJ2-7, with unresolved D. The CDR3 consists of 12 residues. Trimming took 5 bases from V and 5 from J, leaving 10 bases between them. Germline CDR1 and CDR2: MNHEY and SVGAGI. The CDR3 here is CASSQHGDEQYF. CDR3 in DNA: TGTGCCAGCAGTCAGCACGGTGACGAGCAGTACTTC.

At least ten counts were recorded for this clonotype. The chain couples TRBV29-1 to TRBJ2-5, with no clear D. The CDR3 sequence is 15 residues long. Germline V gene lookup returns CDR1 SQVTM and CDR2 ANQGSEA. Trimming shortened V by 4 bases and J by 1 base, and 16 bases separated the two germline ends. In DNA form, the CDR3 reads TGCAGCGTTGGTGAAGGCAGAGGCCCCCAAGAGACCCAGTACTTC. The encoded protein is CSVGEGRGPQETQYF.

This clonotype showed up just a few times. The genes are TRBV6-1 and TRBJ2-3, with 8 bases aligning to TRBD1. V lost 8 bases to trimming and J lost 4 bases; unmatched junction nucleotides: 5. Looked up from germline, CDR1 is MNHNS and CDR2 is SASEGT. The CDR3 contains 13 residues. The CDR3 region is CASEQGESDTQYF. In DNA form, the CDR3 reads TGTGCCAGCGAACAGGGGGAGTCAGATACGCAGTATTTT.

With regard to this clonotype: Since a much larger clone is just one base distant, this may be a read error. The chain carries TRBV3-1 and TRBJ2-7; D is ambiguous. The CDR3 is made up of 13 amino acids. Germline V gives CDR1 LGHDT, CDR2 YNNKEL (reference sequence). In nucleotides, the CDR3 is TGTGCCAGCAGCCAAGCGAGCTCCTACGAGCAGCACTTC. Translation gives CASSQASSYEQHF.

Many counts were recorded for this clonotype. J is TRBJ2-3 and V is TRBV5-5, with D possibly TRBD2 on 6 matching bases. CDR1 and CDR2 (germline): SGHKS, YYEKEE (reference sequence). V gave up 5 bases and J gave up 2 bases, with 12 bases separating them. This CDR3 is 14 amino acids long. The CDR3 sequence is CASRTRGATDTQYF. The CDR3 coding sequence is TGTGCCAGCAGGACTAGAGGGGCCACAGATACGCAGTATTTT.

In the case of this clonotype: This likely comes from a read error, as the CDR3 has no conserved phenylalanine or tryptophan at its end. This chain joins TRBV11-3 and TRBJ2-3, with 7 bases fitting TRBD2. CDR1 is SGHNT, CDR2 YENEEA, per germline. The junction had 6 bases not matched to a gene; V was cut back by 5 bases and J by 4 bases. CDR3 length: 14 amino acids. The DNA of the CDR3 is TGTGCCAGCAGCGGGAGGGCCCACCCAGATACGCAGTATCTT. It codes for CASSGRAHPDTQYL.

On this clonotype: This may come from a read error, since a much larger clone is one base off. This chain joins TRBV6-1 and TRBJ1-5; D unclear. Germline V gene sequence: CDR1 MNHNS, CDR2 SASEGT. The CDR3 loop spans 14 amino acids. CDR3 sequence: CAGSESLENQPQHF. The CDR3 DNA follows: TGTGCCGGCAGTGAATCCCTAGAGAATCAGCCCCAGCATTTT.

Many counts were recorded for this clonotype. V and J are TRBV25-1 and TRBJ1-4, with no clear D. Between the trimmed V and J ends, which lost 3 bases and 7 bases, there was a span of 12 bases. This CDR3 contains 14 residues. The V gene's germline CDR1 is MGHDK and CDR2 SYGVNS. The CDR3 sequence is CASSEAGWGEKLFF. As DNA, the CDR3 is TGTGCCAGCAGTGAGGCGGGCTGGGGTGAAAAACTGTTTTTT.

This clonotype was seen ten or more times. The chain combines TRBV12-3 or TRBV12-4 with TRBJ2-7; D remains unclear. The CDR3 has 13 residues. Between the trimmed V and J ends, which lost 1 base and 4 bases, there was a span of 8 bases. Written as DNA, the CDR3 is TGTGCCAGCAGTTTAGTACCGACGTACGAGCAGTACTTC. It is translated as CASSLVPTYEQYF.

The chain links TRBV7-9 to TRBJ2-6; 7 nucleotides align to TRBD2. CDR1 is SEHNR, CDR2 FQNEAQ, per germline (reference sequence). CDR3 length equals 16 residues. Trimming removed 1 base from V and 0 bases from J; junction bases left unmatched: 0. CDR3 nucleotides: TGTGCCAGCAGCTTAGGGGAGGGCTCTGGGGCCAACGTCCTGACTTTC. Its protein product is CASSLGEGSGANVLTF. Supplemented by reference TRBV7-9 and TRBJ2-6, the full variable domain reads DTGVSQNPRHKITKRGQNVTFRCDPISEHNRLYWYRQTLGQGPEFLTYFQNEAQLEKSRLLSDRFSAERPKGSFSTLEIQRTEQGDSAMYLCASSLGEGSGANVLTFGAGSRLTVL.

This clonotype is medium-sized by share. The V and J genes are TRBV20-1 and TRBJ2-4; 11 bases agree with TRBD2. The germline V gene encodes CDR1 DFQATT and CDR2 SNEGSKA (reference sequence). This CDR3 comprises 16 residues. V lost 5 bases and J lost 0; bases outside the gene matches: 6. CDR3 DNA sequence: TGCAGTGCTCGCGGGACTAGCGGAATAGCCAAAAACATTCAGTACTTC. Translated: CSARGTSGIAKNIQYF.

This clonotype was detected ten times or more. The chain couples TRBV11-3 to TRBJ2-7, with TRBD2 identical over 8 bases. The CDR3 loop spans 15 amino acids. Trimming cost V 5 bases and J 2 bases; bases outside gene matches: 8. CDR1 is SGHNT, CDR2 YENEEA, per germline. Here the CDR3 reads CASSAGGGKAYEQYF. CDR3 sequence (DNA): TGTGCCAGCAGCGCCGGGGGGGGCAAAGCCTACGAGCAGTACTTC.

In its sample, this clonotype was seen many times. V usage is TRBV9 and J usage is TRBJ2-1; 7 positions agree with TRBD2. Germline V gives CDR1 SGDLS, CDR2 YYNGEE. V dropped 4 bases and J dropped 3; count of bases not matched to a gene: 4. The CDR3 extends over 14 amino acids. The CDR3 loop reads CASSPGTNYNEQFF. The DNA of the CDR3 is TGTGCCAGCAGCCCCGGGACTAACTACAATGAGCAGTTCTTC. Complete variable domain (other parts from reference TRBV9 and TRBJ2-1): DSGVTQTPKHLITATGQRVTLRCSPRSGDLSVYWYQQSLDQGLQFLIQYYNGEERAKGNILERFSAQQFPDLHSELNLSSLELGDSALYFCASSPGTNYNEQFFGPGTRLTVL.

This clonotype has a count of ten or more. The genes are TRBV7-2 and TRBJ1-3, with 8 positions matching TRBD1. The CDR3 loop spans 14 amino acids. After removal of 3 bases from V and 8 bases from J, the junction contained 6 bases not matched to a gene. In germline, CDR1 is SGHTA, CDR2 FQGNSA. CDR3 coding DNA: TGTGCCAGCAGCTTCTCCGGGACAGGAGACACCATATATTTT. This encodes CASSFSGTGDTIYF.

This clonotype occurred once. This clone may be a read error of a much larger clone one base away. The chain couples TRBV19 to TRBJ2-3; 7 bases line up with TRBD1. The CDR3 spans 16 residues. V shed 10 bases, J shed 3 bases, and the junction held 16 bases outside the gene matches. Germline V gene lookup returns CDR1 LNHDA and CDR2 SQIVND (reference sequence). CDR3 region: CATTYRPGQRTDTQYF. The CDR3 coding sequence is TGTGCCACCACCTATAGGCCGGGACAGAGGACAGATACGCAGTATTTT.

As to this clonotype: A much larger clone differs by one base, so this may be a read error. The J gene is TRBJ2-2, the V gene TRBV5-1; D is perhaps TRBD2 (6 bases). Trimming removed 7 bases from V and 6 bases from J, with 19 bases in between. Germline CDR1 and CDR2: SGHRS and YFSETQ. The length of the CDR3 is 15 residues. The CDR3 DNA reads as TGCGCCAGCGAAGCGATGAGCGGGTTGTCCGGGGAGCTGTTTTTT. This sequence encodes CASEAMSGLSGELFF.

This clonotype is deemed medium-sized. The chain combines TRBV14 with TRBJ2-7; 8 bases are a match to TRBD1. CDR1 is SGHDN and CDR2 is FVKESK in the germline V gene. CDR3 length: 19 amino acids. V shed 0 bases and J 4 bases; nucleotides not matched to a gene: 17. CDR3 region: CASSQDSGTGAYTLYEQYF. The CDR3 DNA sequence: TGTGCCAGCAGCCAAGATTCCGGGACAGGTGCATATACCCTTTACGAGCAGTACTTC.

In regard to this clonotype: Just one base apart from a much larger clone, this may be a read error. This chain links TRBV5-8 with TRBJ2-3, with D possibly TRBD2 on 6 matching bases. Deletions cut 1 base from V and 8 bases from J, with 11 bases between. Germline V gene sequence: CDR1 SGHTS, CDR2 YDEGEE. The CDR3 totals 13 residues. As DNA, the CDR3 is TGTGCCAGCAGCTTGAATTTGGGGGGTACGCAGTATTTT. This encodes CASSLNLGGTQYF.

Note on this clonotype: One end of the junction does not line up with germline, which may come from a read error. The gene calls are TRBV9 and TRBJ2-1; D is ambiguous. The CDR3 totals 11 residues. Germline V gives CDR1 SGDLS, CDR2 YYNGEE. CDR3 nucleotides: TGTGCCAGCAGCGTCGGCGATGAGCAGCTCTTC. This codes for CASSVGDEQLF.

This clonotype was detected ten times or more. V is TRBV18 and J is TRBJ2-7; 9 nucleotides align to TRBD2. Germline V gene sequence: CDR1 KGHSH, CDR2 LQKENI. This CDR3 has 16 residues. V gave up 3 bases and J gave up 2 bases; unmatched junction bases: 8. CDR3 protein: CASSPKLAGNTYEQYF. The CDR3 coding sequence is TGTGCCAGCTCACCGAAACTAGCGGGTAATACCTACGAGCAGTACTTC.

With regard to this clonotype: The CDR3 carries no conserved terminal phenylalanine or tryptophan, so it likely arises from a read error. The chain is built from TRBV4-1 and TRBJ1-6; 9 bases are a match to TRBD1. This CDR3 is 16 amino acids long. CDR1 is MGHRA and CDR2 is YSYEKL in the germline V gene. This CDR3 is CAGSQEVGQGNSPLHL. As DNA, the CDR3 is TGCGCCGGCAGCCAAGAGGTGGGACAGGGAAACTCACCCCTCCACCTT.

The rearrangement uses TRBV10-1 and TRBJ1-1; D is possibly TRBD1 (6 bases). CDR1 is WNHNN, CDR2 SYGVQD, per germline (reference sequence). Trimming left V 0 bases short and J 3 bases short, with 14 bases between. The CDR3 contains 16 residues. The CDR3 sequence: CASSESWGQGDTEAFF. DNA for the CDR3: TGCGCCAGCAGTGAGTCTTGGGGGCAAGGGGACACTGAAGCTTTCTTT.